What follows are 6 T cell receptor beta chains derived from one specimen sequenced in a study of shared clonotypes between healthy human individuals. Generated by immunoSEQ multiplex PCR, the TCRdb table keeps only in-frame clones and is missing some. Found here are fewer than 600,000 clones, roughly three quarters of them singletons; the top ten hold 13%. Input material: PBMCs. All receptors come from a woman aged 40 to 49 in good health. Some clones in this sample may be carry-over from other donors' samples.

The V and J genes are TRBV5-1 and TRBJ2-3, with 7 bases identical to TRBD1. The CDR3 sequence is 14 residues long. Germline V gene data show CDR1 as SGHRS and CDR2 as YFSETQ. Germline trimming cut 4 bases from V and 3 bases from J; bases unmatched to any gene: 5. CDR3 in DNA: TGCGCCAGCAGCATACTACAGGGGACAGATACGCAGTATTTT. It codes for CASSILQGTDTQYF.

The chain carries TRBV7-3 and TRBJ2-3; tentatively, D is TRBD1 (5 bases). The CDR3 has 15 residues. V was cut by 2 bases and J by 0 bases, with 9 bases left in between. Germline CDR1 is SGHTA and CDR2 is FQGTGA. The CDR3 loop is CASSLQGPSTDTQYF. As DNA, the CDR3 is TGTGCCAGCAGCTTACAGGGTCCAAGCACAGATACGCAGTATTTT.

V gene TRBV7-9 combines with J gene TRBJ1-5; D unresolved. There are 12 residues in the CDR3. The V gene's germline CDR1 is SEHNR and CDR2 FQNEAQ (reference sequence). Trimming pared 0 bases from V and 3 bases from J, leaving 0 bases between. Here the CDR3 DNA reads TGTGCCAGCAGCTTAGCCAATCAGCCCCAGCATTTT. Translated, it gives CASSLANQPQHF.

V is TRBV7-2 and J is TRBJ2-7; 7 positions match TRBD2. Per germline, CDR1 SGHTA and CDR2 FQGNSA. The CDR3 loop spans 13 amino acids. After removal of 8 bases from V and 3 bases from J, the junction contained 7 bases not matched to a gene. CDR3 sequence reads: CASEGGSLYEQYF. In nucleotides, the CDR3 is TGTGCCAGCGAGGGCGGGAGCCTCTACGAGCAGTACTTC.

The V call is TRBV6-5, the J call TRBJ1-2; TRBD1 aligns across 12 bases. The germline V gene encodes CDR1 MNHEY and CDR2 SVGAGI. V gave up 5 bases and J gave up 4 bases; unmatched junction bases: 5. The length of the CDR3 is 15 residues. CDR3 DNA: TGTGCCAGCAGTCCCGGGACAGGGGGCTCCTATGGCTACACCTTC. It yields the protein CASSPGTGGSYGYTF.

In DNA, the CDR3 is TGTGCCAGTAGTAGGCAGACAAATCAGCCCCAGCATTTT. Its translation is CASSRQTNQPQHF. V is TRBV19 and J is TRBJ1-5; the D is unclear. V shed 4 bases and J shed 4 bases, with 8 bases lying between them. The germline gives CDR1 LNHDA, CDR2 SQIVND (reference sequence). This CDR3 contains 13 residues.